This T cell receptor (beta chain) was sequenced during a study of blood T cell repertoires in COVID-19. Study context: PBMCs, B-cell-depleted T cells, or T cells provided the cDNA or gDNA that made up the material.

Germline V gene sequence: CDR1 SQVTM, CDR2 ANQGSEA. The CDR3 length is 13 residues. Trimming removed 3 bases from V and 8 bases from J, with 16 bases in between. Original analysis: Reference gene primer amplification in the assay estimated nucleated cell counts. Profiling relied on immunoSEQ multiplex PCR, and the TCRdb table lists in-frame clones only, not all of them. That table furnishes V, J and clone size, whereas the DNA furnished D and trimming. The sample consists of hundreds of thousands of clones, roughly 87% of them appearing once. Recruitment covered 25 or so US areas and drew participants whose ages spanned roughly 18 to 100 years. Cohorts were assigned according to the clinical history that participants reported. This clone was picked up one time.

Material: PBMCs or T cells enriched from blood (not recorded which). The chain combines TRBV29-1 with TRBJ1-2; no reliable D call. This clonotype was sampled from a woman aged 25 to 45 who had recovered from COVID-19. CDR3 nucleotides: TGCAGCGTTGAGCAGGCAGGATTGATAGGCTACACCTTC. The encoded protein is CSVEQAGLIGYTF.